Below, 9 T cell receptor beta chains from the same sample are listed, as sequenced in a study of blood T cell repertoires in COVID-19. Clones were sequenced by immunoSEQ multiplex PCR, and TCRdb holds only the in-frame ones, with some missing. The sample shows roughly 100,000 clones, about 80% of them seen only once. Sequencing used peripheral blood. The receptor set was obtained from a human donor in a cohort sampled during active COVID-19.

The rearrangement joins TRBV10-1 to TRBJ2-1, with TRBD2 as a possible D gene (5 bases). Trimming removed 9 bases at V and 3 bases at J, with 9 bases between. CDR1 is WNHNN and CDR2 is SYGVQD in the germline V gene (reference sequence). This CDR3 region has 12 residues. The CDR3: CASSTSYNEQFF. CDR3 sequence (DNA): TGCGCCAGTTCCACTAGCTACAATGAGCAGTTCTTC.

V and J are TRBV24-1 and TRBJ1-3; tentative D call: TRBD1 (5 bases). From germline, CDR1 is KGHDR and CDR2 SFDVKD. The V and J ends lost 1 base and 7 bases respectively, with 7 bases between them. The CDR3 consists of 13 residues. The CDR3 loop reads CATSDFRQNTIYF. The CDR3 DNA reads TGTGCCACCAGTGATTTCAGACAGAACACCATATATTTT.

The rearrangement links TRBV18 to TRBJ1-1; the D is unclear. This CDR3 has 15 amino acids. V lost 3 bases, J lost 0 bases, and 11 bases lay in between. Germline V gene sequence: CDR1 KGHSH, CDR2 LQKENI. Here the CDR3 reads CASSPMRGMNTEAFF. Here the CDR3 DNA reads TGTGCCAGCTCACCGATGCGAGGGATGAACACTGAAGCTTTCTTT.

The chain combines TRBV5-8 with TRBJ1-2, with TRBD1 matching over 11 bases. The V segment lost 1 base and the J segment 3 bases; nucleotides outside the gene matches: 8. Germline CDR1 is SGHTS and CDR2 is YDEGEE. CDR3 length equals 17 residues. CDR3 nucleotides: TGTGCCAGCAGCTTGTTAGGGACAGGGGGATTTTACTATGGCTACACCTTC. Its protein product is CASSLLGTGGFYYGYTF.

The rearrangement joins TRBV5-1 to TRBJ2-7; 11 bases are a match to TRBD2. CDR1 is SGHRS and CDR2 is YFSETQ in the germline V gene. This CDR3 is 16 amino acids long. Trimming removed 0 bases from V and 0 bases from J; junction bases left unmatched: 2. The CDR3 region has the DNA TGCGCCAGCAGCTTGGCTAGCGGGAGGAGCTCCTACGAGCAGTACTTC. Protein: CASSLASGRSSYEQYF.

The chain uses TRBV10-2 and TRBJ2-7, with TRBD1 matching over 9 bases. Germline loops: CDR1 WSHSY, CDR2 SAAADI. This CDR3 has 13 amino acids. After removal of 6 bases from V and 12 bases from J, the junction contained 12 bases not matched to a gene. The CDR3 nucleotides are TGCGCCAGCAGCCCCGCCGGACAGGGGTTGTTGTACTTC. Its protein product is CASSPAGQGLLYF.

This chain joins TRBV18 and TRBJ2-2; D uncertain. The V end lost 4 bases, the J end lost 1 base, and 10 bases lay between the germline ends. The CDR3 has 15 amino acids. Germline-derived CDR1 and CDR2 are KGHSH and LQKENI. As DNA, the CDR3 is TGTGCCAGCTCACTCACAGCCCTGAACACCGGGGAGCTGTTTTTT. Translation: CASSLTALNTGELFF.

The rearrangement uses TRBV19 and TRBJ2-6; D uncertain. The CDR3 is 15 residues long. The V end was cut by 6 bases, the J end by 0 bases, with 9 bases between. Germline V lookup: CDR1 LNHDA, CDR2 SQIVND (reference sequence). CDR3 nucleotide sequence: TGTGCCAGTAGATCCGCCGGCTCTGGGGCCAACGTCCTGACTTTC. Translation gives CASRSAGSGANVLTF.

The chain has TRBV25-1 and TRBJ1-6; possible D gene TRBD1, 6 bases. V lost 3 bases and J lost 7, with 16 bases in between. The germline V gene encodes CDR1 MGHDK and CDR2 SYGVNS. The CDR3 has 16 residues. The CDR3 protein is CASSDPRDTANSPLHF. The CDR3 DNA reads TGTGCCAGCAGTGACCCCCGGGACACGGCAAATTCACCCCTCCACTTT. The whole variable domain, remainder taken from reference TRBV25-1 and TRBJ1-6, is EADIYQTPRYLVIGTGKKITLECSQTMGHDKMYWYQQDPGMELHLIHYSYGVNSTEKGDLSSESTVSRIRTEHFPLTLESARPSHTSQYLCASSDPRDTANSPLHFGNGTRLTVT.